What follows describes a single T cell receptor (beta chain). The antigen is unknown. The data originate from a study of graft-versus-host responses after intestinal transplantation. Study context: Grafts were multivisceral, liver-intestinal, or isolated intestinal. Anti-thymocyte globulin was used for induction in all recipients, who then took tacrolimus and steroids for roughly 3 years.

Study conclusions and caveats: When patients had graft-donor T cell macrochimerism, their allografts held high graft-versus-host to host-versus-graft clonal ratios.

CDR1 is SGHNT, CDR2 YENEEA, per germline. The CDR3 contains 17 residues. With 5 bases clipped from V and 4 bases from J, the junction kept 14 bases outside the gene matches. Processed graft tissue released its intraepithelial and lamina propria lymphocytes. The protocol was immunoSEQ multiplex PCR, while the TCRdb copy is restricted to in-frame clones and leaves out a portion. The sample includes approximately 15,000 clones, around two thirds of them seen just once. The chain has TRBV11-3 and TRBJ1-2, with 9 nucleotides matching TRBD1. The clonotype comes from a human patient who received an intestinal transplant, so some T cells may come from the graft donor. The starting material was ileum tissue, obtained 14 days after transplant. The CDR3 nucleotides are TGTGCCAGCAGCATCCGACAGGGGGGTCTAGGGGGCTATGGCTACACCTTC. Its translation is CASSIRQGGLGGYGYTF.